Detailed here is one T cell receptor beta chain. The sample is drawn from a study of blood T cell repertoires in COVID-19. Across the study: There were acute and convalescent COVID-19 samples, and they came from the United States, Italy and Spain. Sample material is recorded as cDNA or gDNA derived from T cells, B-cell-depleted T cells, or PBMCs.

V was clipped by 0 bases and J by 4 bases, with 14 bases between them. In germline, CDR1 is SGHRS, CDR2 YFSETQ. CDR3 length: 15 amino acids. Data came from immunoSEQ multiplex PCR; TCRdb stores just in-frame clones and leaves some out. The sample includes around 130,000 clones, under 90% of them seen just once. Cohorts were assigned according to the clinical history that participants reported. Sequencing was performed on PBMCs or T cells enriched from blood (not recorded which). The chain is built from TRBV5-1 and TRBJ2-7; a weak D match, TRBD2 (6 bases). The origin of this receptor is a man aged 40-49 years with acute COVID-19. The CDR3 DNA reads TGCGCCAGCAGCTTGGGCGGGGACCCCCCGTACGAGCAGTACTTC. Translation gives CASSLGGDPPYEQYF. The variable domain in full, completed from reference TRBV5-1 and TRBJ2-7, reads KAGVTQTPRYLIKTRGQQVTLSCSPISGHRSVSWYQQTPGQGLQFLFEYFSETQRNKGNFPGRFSGRQFSNSRSEMNVSTLELGDSALYLCASSLGGDPPYEQYFGPGTRLTVT.